The 3 T cell receptor beta chains in this list originate from one sample, sequenced in a study of T-cell memory formation after mild COVID-19 (TCRdb year 2021). Libraries were prepared through 5' RACE. The sequencing machine was an Illumina NovaSeq 6000. TCRdb applied fastp at Q25 and MiXCR to the public reads, then kept only in-frame beta chains. Rows are combined by CDR3 protein, so each entry shows the most common genes and DNA. For this sample the table gives roughly 160,000 distinct CDR3 sequences, of which approximately 13% were detected only once. Roughly 3.3% of the sample goes to the ten largest clones. Material for sequencing was PBMCs or a T cell subset sorted from them (not recorded which). These receptors originate from a young man who had mild COVID-19 (a few samples of this study predate the infection). The sample titles of this study are shuffled in the database, so cell type and time point are left out; the donor was told from shared clones.

This clonotype was counted a few times. The chain is built from TRBV7-2 and TRBJ2-5; D may correspond to TRBD1 or TRBD2 (5 bases each). Germline CDR1 SGHTA, CDR2 FQGNSA. The CDR3 has 13 residues. V was clipped by 3 bases and J by 4 bases, with 9 bases between them. CDR3 loop: CASSFGTRETQYF. DNA of the CDR3: TGTGCCAGCAGCTTCGGGACGAGAGAGACCCAGTACTTC.

The rearrangement joins TRBV12-3 or TRBV12-4 to TRBJ1-5, with 7 nucleotides matching TRBD1. The CDR3 covers 15 residues. Trimming removed 6 bases from V and 3 bases from J; junction bases left unmatched: 8. The CDR3 DNA sequence: TGTGCCAGCAGGCCCGGGACAGCCTACAATCAGCCCCAGCATTTT. Its protein product is CASRPGTAYNQPQHF.

This chain uses TRBV7-6 with TRBJ1-1, with D perhaps TRBD1 (5 bases). This CDR3 is built from 14 residues. The V and J ends lost 1 base and 7 bases respectively, with 13 bases between them. Per the germline V gene, CDR1 is SGHVS and CDR2 is FNYEAQ. The CDR3, as DNA: TGTGCCAGCAGCTTAGTATCTCGGGGGAGTGAAGCTTTCTTT. It translates to CASSLVSRGSEAFF.